What follows describes a single T cell receptor beta chain. Participant age was about 18 to 89 years, and participants resided in roughly 25 US areas. Cohort placement rested on clinical history that participants reported themselves. Recovered Cohort 3 donors showed two negative PCRs, clearance, or symptom resolution. Per the study methods: Amplifying reference gene primers gave estimates of nucleated cell counts. The repertoire was sequenced with immunoSEQ multiplex PCR; TCRdb's copy has only in-frame clones and lacks some. V, J and clone size reflect that table, while D and trimming were determined from the DNA. The sample contains 110,000 to 150,000 clones, about 89% of which appear only once. J was trimmed by 2 bases and V by 2 bases; bases with no gene match: 3. This CDR3 is built from 15 residues. CDR1 is LNHNV, CDR2 YYDKDF, per germline (reference sequence). The data stem from a study of blood T cell repertoires in COVID-19.

The chain combines TRBV15 with TRBJ1-5; 7 bases match TRBD1. Sample: PBMCs or T cells enriched from blood (not recorded which). The source of this sequence is a man aged 55 to 70 who had recovered from COVID-19. The DNA of the CDR3 is TGTGCCACCAGCAGATATGACAGGGGCAATCAGCCCCAGCATTTT. It specifies CATSRYDRGNQPQHF.